This T cell receptor beta chain was sequenced during a study of cytomegalovirus exposure and HLA in healthy donors. The primer mix had 60 Vbeta and 13 Jbeta primers. Generated by immunoSEQ multiplex PCR, the TCRdb table keeps only in-frame clones and is missing some. This repertoire shows 100,000 to 150,000 clones, 70% to 80% found once; its top ten account for around 3.6%. V lost 3 bases, J lost 2 bases, and 4 bases stayed unmatched. There are 14 residues in the CDR3. Germline V gene sequence: CDR1 KGHSH, CDR2 LQKENI. A note on this clone: The antigen is undetermined.

Overall study results and limits: Among the sequence variants, a highly shared cluster was likely an artifact of sequencing.

The rearrangement uses TRBV18 and TRBJ2-7; 7 bases are shared with TRBD2. Sequenced input: PBMCs. The receptor was derived from a man aged 25-40 years in good health and CMV-seronegative. The CDR3, as DNA: TGTGCCAGCTCACCGGGCGGGGGTCCCTACGAGCAGTACTTC. Protein sequence: CASSPGGGPYEQYF.